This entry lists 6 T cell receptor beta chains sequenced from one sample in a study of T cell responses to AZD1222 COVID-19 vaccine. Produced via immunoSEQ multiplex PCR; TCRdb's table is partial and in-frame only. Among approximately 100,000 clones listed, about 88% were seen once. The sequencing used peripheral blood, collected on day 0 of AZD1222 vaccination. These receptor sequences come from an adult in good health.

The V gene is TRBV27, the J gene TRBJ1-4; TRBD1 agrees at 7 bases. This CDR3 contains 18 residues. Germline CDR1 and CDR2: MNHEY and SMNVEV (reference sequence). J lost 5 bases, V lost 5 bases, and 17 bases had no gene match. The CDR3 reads CASSTKTGKDSGNEKLFF. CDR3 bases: TGTGCCAGCAGTACCAAGACAGGGAAGGATTCGGGAAATGAAAAACTGTTTTTT.

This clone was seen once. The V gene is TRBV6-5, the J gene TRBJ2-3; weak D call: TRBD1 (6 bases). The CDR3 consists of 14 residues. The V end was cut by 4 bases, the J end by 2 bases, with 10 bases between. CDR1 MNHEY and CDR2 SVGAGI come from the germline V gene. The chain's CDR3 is CASSSGQNTDTQYF. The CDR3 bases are TGTGCCAGCAGTTCGGGACAAAACACAGATACGCAGTATTTT.

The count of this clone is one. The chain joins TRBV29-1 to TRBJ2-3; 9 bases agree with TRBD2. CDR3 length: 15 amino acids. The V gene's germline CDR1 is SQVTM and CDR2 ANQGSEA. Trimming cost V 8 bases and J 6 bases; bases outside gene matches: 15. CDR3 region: CSFRLAETLGDTQYF. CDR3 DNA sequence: TGCAGCTTCAGACTAGCGGAGACGTTGGGGGATACGCAGTATTTT.

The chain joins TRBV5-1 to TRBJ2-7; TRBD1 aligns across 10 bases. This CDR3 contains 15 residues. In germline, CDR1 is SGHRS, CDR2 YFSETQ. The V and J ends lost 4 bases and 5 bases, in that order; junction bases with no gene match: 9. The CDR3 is CASSKTTGGFDEQYF. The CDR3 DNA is TGCGCCAGCAGCAAAACGACAGGGGGCTTTGACGAGCAGTACTTC.

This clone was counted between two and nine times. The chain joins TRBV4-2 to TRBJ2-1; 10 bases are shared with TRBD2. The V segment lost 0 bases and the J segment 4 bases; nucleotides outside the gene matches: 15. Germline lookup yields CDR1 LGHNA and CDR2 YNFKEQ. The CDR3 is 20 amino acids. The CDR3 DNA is TGTGCCAGCAGCCAAGATCGGGCGAGCGGGAGGGGTTATTATTACAATGAGCAGTTCTTC. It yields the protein CASSQDRASGRGYYYNEQFF.

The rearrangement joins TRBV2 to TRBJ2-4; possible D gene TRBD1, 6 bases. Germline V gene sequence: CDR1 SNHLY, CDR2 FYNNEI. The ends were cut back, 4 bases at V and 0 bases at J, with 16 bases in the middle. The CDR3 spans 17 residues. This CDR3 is CASSARTDPSAKNIQYF. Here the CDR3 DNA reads TGTGCCAGCAGTGCTAGGACAGATCCGTCAGCCAAAAACATTCAGTACTTC.